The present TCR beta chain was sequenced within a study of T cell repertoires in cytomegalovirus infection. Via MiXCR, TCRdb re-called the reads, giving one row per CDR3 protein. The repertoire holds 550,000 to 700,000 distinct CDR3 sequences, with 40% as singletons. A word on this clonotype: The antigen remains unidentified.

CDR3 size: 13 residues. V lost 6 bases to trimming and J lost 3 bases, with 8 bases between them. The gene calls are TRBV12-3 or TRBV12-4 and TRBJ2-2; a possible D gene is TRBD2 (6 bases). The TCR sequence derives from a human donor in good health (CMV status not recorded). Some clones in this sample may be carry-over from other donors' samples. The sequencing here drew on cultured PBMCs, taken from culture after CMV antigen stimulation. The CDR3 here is CASRRLDTGELFF. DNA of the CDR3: TGTGCCAGCAGGCGACTAGACACCGGGGAGCTGTTTTTT.